The clone carrying this T cell receptor (beta chain) has a count of ten or more. The sample's time point: newly diagnosed GD, antithyroid drugs for less than 3 months. RNA from PBMCs was the source of the TCR library. This specimen belongs to a study of regulatory T cells in long-lasting Graves disease. The V and J ends lost 3 bases and 8 bases respectively, with 20 bases between them. The CDR3 runs to 15 residues. Germline CDR1 is SQVTM and CDR2 is ANQGSEA. To make TCR beta libraries, researchers used iRepertoire HTBI primers and Arm-PCR of CDR3 regions. TCRdb re-called the multiplex PCR reads through MiXCR, storing one row per CDR3 protein. The repertoire has about 420,000 distinct CDR3 sequences, less than 20% of them found once; the top ten carry 20% to 25%. This sample also belongs to another study, concerning T cells in Graves' hyperthyroidism and ophthalmopathy.

The clonotype comes from a young woman with Graves disease. The V and J genes are TRBV29-1 and TRBJ2-1, with D perhaps matching TRBD2 (6 bases). The sequencing here drew on peripheral blood mononuclear cells (PBMCs), taken at new diagnosis, from a patient treated with antithyroid drugs. DNA of the CDR3: TGCAGCGTTGATCAAGGACTACGGCATTTCGATGAGCAGTTCTTC. Translating it yields CSVDQGLRHFDEQFF.